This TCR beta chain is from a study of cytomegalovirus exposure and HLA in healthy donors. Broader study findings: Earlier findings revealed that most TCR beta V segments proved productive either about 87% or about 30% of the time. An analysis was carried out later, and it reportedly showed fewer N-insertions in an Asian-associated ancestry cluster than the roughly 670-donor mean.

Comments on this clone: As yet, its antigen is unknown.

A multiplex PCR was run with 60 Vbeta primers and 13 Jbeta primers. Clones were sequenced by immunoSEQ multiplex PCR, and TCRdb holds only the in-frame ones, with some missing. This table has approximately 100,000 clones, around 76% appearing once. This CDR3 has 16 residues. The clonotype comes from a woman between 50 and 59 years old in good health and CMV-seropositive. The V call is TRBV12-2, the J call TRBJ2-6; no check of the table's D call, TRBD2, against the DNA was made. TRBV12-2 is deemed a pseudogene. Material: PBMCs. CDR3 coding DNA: TGTGCAAGTCGCTTGGCTAGCAGGCCTGGGGCCAACGTCCTGACTTTC. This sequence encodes CASRLASRPGANVLTF.